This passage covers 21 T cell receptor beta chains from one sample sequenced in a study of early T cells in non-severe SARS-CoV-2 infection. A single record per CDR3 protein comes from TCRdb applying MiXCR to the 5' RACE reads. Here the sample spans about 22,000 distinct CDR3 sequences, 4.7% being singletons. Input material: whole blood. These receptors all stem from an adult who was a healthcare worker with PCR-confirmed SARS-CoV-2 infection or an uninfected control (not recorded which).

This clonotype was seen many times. CDR3 amino acids: CASSPGTGRPNEQFF. The CDR3 nucleotides are TGTGCCAGCAGCCCCGGGACAGGGCGTCCAAATGAGCAGTTCTTC. The chain carries TRBV6-2 or TRBV6-3 and TRBJ2-1, with 9 bases matching TRBD1. CDR3 length equals 15 residues. Germline V gene sequence: CDR1 MNHEY, CDR2 SVGEGT. V was pared by 6 bases and J by 7 bases, with 10 bases of the junction left unmatched.

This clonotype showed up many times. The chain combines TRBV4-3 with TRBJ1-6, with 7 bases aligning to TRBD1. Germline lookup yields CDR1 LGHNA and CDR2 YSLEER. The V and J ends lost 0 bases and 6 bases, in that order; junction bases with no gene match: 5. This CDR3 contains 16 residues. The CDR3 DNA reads TGCGCCAGCAGCCAAGAGATGACAGGGCGTAATTCACCCCTCCACTTT. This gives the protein CASSQEMTGRNSPLHF.

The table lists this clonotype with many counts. CDR3 protein: CASSLPVNTGELFF. The CDR3 nucleotides are TGTGCCAGCAGTTTACCGGTGAACACCGGGGAGCTGTTTTTT. V and J are TRBV6-6 and TRBJ2-2; no definite D call. Germline CDR1 is MNHNY and CDR2 is SVGAGI (reference sequence). Trimming left V 4 bases short and J 1 base short, with 7 bases between. The CDR3 covers 14 residues.

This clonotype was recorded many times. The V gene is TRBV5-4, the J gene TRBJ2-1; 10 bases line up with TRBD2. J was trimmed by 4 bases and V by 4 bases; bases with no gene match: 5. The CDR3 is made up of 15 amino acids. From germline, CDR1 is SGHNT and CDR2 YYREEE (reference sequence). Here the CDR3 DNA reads TGTGCCAGCAGCCCAGCGGGGGGGGGATACAATGAGCAGTTCTTC. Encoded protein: CASSPAGGGYNEQFF.

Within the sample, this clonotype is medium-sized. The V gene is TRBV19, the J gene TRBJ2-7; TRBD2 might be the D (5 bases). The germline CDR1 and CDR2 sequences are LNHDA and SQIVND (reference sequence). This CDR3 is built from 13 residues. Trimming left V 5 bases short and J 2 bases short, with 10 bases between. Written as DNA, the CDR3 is TGTGCCAGTAGTGGACTGGGGACCTACGAGCAGTACTTC. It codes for CASSGLGTYEQYF. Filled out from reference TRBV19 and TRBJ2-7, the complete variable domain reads DGGITQSPKYLFRKEGQNVTLSCEQNLNHDAMYWYRQDPGQGLRLIYYSQIVNDFQKGDIAEGYSVSREKKESFPLTVTSAQKNPTAFYLCASSGLGTYEQYFGPGTRLTVT.

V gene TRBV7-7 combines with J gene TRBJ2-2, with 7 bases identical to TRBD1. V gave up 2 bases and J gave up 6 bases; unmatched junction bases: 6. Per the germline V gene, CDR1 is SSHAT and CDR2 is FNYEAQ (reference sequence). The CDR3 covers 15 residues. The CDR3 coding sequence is TGTGCCAGCAGCTTATTGGTTACAGGGGCCGGGGAGCTGTTTTTT. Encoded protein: CASSLLVTGAGELFF.

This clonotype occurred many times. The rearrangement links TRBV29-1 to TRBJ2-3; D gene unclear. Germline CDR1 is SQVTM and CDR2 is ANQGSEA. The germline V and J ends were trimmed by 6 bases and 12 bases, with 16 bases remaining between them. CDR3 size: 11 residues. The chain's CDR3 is CSVELGLVQYF. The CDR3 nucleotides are TGCAGCGTCGAGTTAGGGTTGGTACAGTATTTT.

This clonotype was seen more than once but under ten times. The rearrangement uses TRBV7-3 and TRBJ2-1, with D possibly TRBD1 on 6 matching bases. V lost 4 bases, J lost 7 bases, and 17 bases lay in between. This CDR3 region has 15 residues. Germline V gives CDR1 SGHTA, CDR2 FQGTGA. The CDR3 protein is CASSSIQGHTNEQFF. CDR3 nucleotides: TGTGCCAGCAGCTCTATACAGGGTCACACGAATGAGCAGTTCTTC. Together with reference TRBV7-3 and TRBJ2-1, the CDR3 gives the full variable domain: GAGVSQTPSNKVTEKGKYVELRCDPISGHTALYWYRQSLGQGPEFLIYFQGTGAADDSGLPNDRFFAVRPEGSVSTLKIQRTERGDSAVYLCASSSIQGHTNEQFFGPGTRLTVL.

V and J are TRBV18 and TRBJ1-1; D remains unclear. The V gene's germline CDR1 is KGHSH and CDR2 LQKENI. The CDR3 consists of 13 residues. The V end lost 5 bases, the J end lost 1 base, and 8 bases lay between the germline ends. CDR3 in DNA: TGTGCCAGCTCAACAGACCGGAACACTGAAGCTTTCTTT. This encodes CASSTDRNTEAFF.

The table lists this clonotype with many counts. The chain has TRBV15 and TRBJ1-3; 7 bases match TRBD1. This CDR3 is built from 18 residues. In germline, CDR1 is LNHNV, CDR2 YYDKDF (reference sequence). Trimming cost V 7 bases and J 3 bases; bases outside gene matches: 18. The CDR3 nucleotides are TGTGCCACCACCCCCTTCGACAGGGCCGAGTTAAGTGGAAACACCATATATTTT. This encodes CATTPFDRAELSGNTIYF.

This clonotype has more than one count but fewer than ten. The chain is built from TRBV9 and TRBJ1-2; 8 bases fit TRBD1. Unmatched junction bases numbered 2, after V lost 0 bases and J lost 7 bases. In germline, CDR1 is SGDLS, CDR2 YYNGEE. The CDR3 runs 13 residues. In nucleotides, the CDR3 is TGTGCCAGCAGCGTAGGGGGGACAGGTGGCTACACCTTC. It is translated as CASSVGGTGGYTF.

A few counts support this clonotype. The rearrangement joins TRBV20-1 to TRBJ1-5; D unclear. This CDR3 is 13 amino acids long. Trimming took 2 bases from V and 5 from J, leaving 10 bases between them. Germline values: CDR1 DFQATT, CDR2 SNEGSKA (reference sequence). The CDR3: CSARSRLDQPQHF. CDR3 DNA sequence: TGCAGTGCTAGATCCAGGTTGGATCAGCCCCAGCATTTT.

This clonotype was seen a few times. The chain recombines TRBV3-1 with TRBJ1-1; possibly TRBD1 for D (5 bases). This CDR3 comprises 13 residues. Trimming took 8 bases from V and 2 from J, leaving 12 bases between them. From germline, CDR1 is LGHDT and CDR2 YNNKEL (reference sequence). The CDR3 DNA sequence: TGTGCCAGCGCCCGGGGCAGAAACACTGAAGCTTTCTTT. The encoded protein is CASARGRNTEAFF.

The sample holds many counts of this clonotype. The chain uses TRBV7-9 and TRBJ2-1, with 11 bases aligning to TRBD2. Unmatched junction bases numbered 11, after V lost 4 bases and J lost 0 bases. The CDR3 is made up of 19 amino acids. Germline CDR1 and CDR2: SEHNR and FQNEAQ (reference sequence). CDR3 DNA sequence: TGTGCCAGCAGCTCGCGGCTAGCGGGGGGTCTGAGCTCCTACAATGAGCAGTTCTTC. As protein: CASSSRLAGGLSSYNEQFF.

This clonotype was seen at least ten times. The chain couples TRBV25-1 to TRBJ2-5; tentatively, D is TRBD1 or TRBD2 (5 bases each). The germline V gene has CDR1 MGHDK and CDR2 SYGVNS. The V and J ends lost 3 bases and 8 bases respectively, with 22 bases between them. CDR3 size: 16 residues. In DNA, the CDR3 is TGTGCCAGCAGTGAGAGGGGCAGGTGGGCCGGTGAAACCCAGTACTTC. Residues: CASSERGRWAGETQYF.

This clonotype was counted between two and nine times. CDR3 amino acids: CASSQDYRGNTIYF. Here the CDR3 DNA reads TGTGCCAGCAGCCAAGACTATCGGGGAAACACCATATATTTT. V gene TRBV3-1 combines with J gene TRBJ1-3; no definite D call. Germline CDR1 is LGHDT and CDR2 is YNNKEL (reference sequence). V was pared by 0 bases and J by 4 bases, with 7 bases between. The length of the CDR3 is 14 residues.

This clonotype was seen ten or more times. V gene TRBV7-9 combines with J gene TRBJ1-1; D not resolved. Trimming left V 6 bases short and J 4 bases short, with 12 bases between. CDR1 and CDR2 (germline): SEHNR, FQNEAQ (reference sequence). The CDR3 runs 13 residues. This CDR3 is CASSSHEGTEAFF. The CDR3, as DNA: TGTGCCAGCAGTTCGCACGAAGGCACTGAAGCTTTCTTT.

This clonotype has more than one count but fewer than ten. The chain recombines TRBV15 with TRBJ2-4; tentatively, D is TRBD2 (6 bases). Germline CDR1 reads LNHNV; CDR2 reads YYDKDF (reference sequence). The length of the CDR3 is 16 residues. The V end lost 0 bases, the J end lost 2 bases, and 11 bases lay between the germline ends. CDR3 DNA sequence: TGTGCCACCAGCAGAGAGGCGGGACCGCCCAAAAACATTCAGTACTTC. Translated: CATSREAGPPKNIQYF.

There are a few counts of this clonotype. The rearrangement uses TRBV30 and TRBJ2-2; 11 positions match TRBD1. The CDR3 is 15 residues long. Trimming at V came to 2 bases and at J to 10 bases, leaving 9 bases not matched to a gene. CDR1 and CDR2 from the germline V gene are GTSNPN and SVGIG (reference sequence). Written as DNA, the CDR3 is TGTGCCTGGAGTACGGGACAGGGGGTGGCCGAGGAGCTGTTTTTT. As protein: CAWSTGQGVAEELFF.

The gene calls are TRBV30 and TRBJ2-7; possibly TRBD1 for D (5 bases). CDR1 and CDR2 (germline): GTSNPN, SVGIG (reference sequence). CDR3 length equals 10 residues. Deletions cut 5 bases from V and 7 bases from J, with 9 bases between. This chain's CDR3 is CAWAQGEQYF. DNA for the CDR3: TGTGCCTGGGCCCAGGGAGAGCAGTACTTC.

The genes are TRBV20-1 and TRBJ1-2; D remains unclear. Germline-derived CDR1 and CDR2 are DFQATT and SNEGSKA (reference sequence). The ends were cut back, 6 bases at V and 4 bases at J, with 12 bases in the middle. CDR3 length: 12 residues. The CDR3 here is CSAWAVVYGYTF. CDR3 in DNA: TGCAGTGCATGGGCGGTTGTCTATGGCTACACCTTC.